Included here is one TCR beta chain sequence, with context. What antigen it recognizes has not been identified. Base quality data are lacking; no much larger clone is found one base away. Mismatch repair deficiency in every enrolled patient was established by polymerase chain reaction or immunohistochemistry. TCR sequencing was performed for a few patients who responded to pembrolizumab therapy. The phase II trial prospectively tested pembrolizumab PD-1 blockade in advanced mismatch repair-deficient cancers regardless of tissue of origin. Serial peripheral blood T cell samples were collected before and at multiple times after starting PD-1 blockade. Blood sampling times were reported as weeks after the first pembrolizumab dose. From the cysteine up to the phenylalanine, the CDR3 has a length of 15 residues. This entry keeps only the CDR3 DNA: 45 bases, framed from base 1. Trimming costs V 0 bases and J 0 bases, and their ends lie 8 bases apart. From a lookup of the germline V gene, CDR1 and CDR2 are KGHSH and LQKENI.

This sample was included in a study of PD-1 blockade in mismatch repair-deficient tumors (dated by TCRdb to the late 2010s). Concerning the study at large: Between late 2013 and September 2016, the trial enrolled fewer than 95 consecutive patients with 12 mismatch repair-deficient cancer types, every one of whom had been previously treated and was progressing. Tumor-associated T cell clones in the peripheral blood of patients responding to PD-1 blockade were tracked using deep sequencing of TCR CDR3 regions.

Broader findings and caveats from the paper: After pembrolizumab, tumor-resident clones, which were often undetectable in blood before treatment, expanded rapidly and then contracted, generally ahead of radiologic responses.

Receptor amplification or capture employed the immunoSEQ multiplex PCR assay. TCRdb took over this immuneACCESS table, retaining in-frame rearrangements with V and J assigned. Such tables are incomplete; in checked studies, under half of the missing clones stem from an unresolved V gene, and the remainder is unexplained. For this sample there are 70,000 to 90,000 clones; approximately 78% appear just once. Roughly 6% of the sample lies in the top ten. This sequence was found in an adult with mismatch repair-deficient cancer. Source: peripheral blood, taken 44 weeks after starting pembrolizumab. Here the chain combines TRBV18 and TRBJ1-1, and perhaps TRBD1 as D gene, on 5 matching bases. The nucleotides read TGTGCCAGCTCACCACCTCTGGGGCTGAACACTGAAGCTTTCTTT. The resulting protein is CASSPPLGLNTEAFF.